The 5 T cell receptor beta chains in this list originate from one sample, sequenced in a study of blood T cells in healthy people across ages. It was with a sample-barcoded 5' primer and a J-beta primer mix that a second PCR of roughly 7 to 12 cycles was run. TCRdb ran MiXCR on the 5' RACE reads and lists one entry per CDR3 protein. The table includes some 930,000 distinct CDR3 sequences, approximately 32% detected once. The same specimen was also included in a second study, on T cells of mothers and their children.

The source material was blood. The source of these receptors is a middle-aged woman in good health.

The rearrangement joins TRBV14 to TRBJ2-1; D unresolved. V was shortened by 4 bases and J by 6 bases, with 22 bases between the two germline ends. The CDR3 consists of 17 residues. CDR1 is SGHDN and CDR2 is FVKESK in the germline V gene. CDR3 coding DNA: TGTGCCAGCAGCCCCCTGCGGCATCAACCCAACTTCAATGAGCAGTTCTTC. As protein: CASSPLRHQPNFNEQFF.

This clonotype was observed a handful of times. This chain connects TRBV28 to TRBJ1-5; unclear D gene. This CDR3 comprises 12 residues. The V gene's germline CDR1 is MDHEN and CDR2 SYDVKM. Between the trimmed V and J ends, which lost 5 bases and 8 bases, there was a span of 10 bases. DNA of the CDR3: TGTGCCAGCAGTCTCCAATGGGAGCCCCAGCATTTT. Protein: CASSLQWEPQHF.

Remarks on this clonotype: With a much larger clone just one base away, this may be a read error. The CDR3 nucleotides are TGTGCCGGCGTGCTTGGAGCTACAGATACGCAGTATTTT. The encoded protein is CAGVLGATDTQYF. The rearrangement links TRBV12-3 or TRBV12-4 to TRBJ2-3; D unresolved. Trimming removed 11 bases at V and 3 bases at J, with 15 bases between. There are 13 residues in the CDR3.

As DNA, the CDR3 is TGTGCCAGCAGCTTAGGAAGGCGCAATCAGCCCCAGCATTTT. This sequence encodes CASSLGRRNQPQHF. The chain links TRBV7-2 to TRBJ1-5; D gene uncertain. The CDR3 spans 14 residues. In germline, CDR1 is SGHTA, CDR2 FQGNSA. Trimming removed 1 base at V and 2 bases at J, with 6 bases between.

A note on this clonotype: At one end the junction does not follow the germline gene, possibly because of a read error. The V call is TRBV2, the J call TRBJ2-7, with a possible D match to TRBD1 (6 bases). CDR1 and CDR2 from the germline V gene are SNHLY and FYNNEI. This CDR3 is built from 14 residues. The CDR3 loop is CARRPTGIFYEQYF. The DNA for the CDR3 is TGTGCCCGCAGGCCTACAGGGATCTTCTACGAGCAGTACTTC. The variable domain in full, with the rest retrieved from reference TRBV2 and TRBJ2-7, is EPEVTQTPSHQVTQMGQEVILRCVPISNHLYFYWYRQILGQKVEFLVSFYNNEISEKSEIFDDQFSVERPDGSNFTLKIRSTKLEDSAMYFCARRPTGIFYEQYFGPGTRLTVT.